This entry describes one T cell receptor (beta chain). The target antigen is unknown. TCRdb reworked the 5' RACE reads into one entry per CDR3 protein, no DNA. Its clone listing holds about 460,000 distinct CDR3 sequences. This entry comes from a study of T cells expressing NK-cell markers. Study information: All TCR beta repertoires analysed originated from sorted CD3+CD56+NKG2C+, CD3+CD56+NKG2C- and CD3+CD56-NKG2C+ T cells. With respect to HCMV, most of the eight sequenced donors were seropositive, and one was seronegative. Study-level findings and limits: Dominant NKG2C+ clonotypes were found to form roughly 1.0-7.5% of CD8+ T cells in about six donors.

The sample was blood T cells: a sorted CD56 or NKG2C T cell subset, CD4+ or CD8+ T cells, or bulk PBMC T cells (not recorded which). The receptor was isolated from a woman aged 45-65 years in good health.

CDR3 residues: CASSQLGREETQYF. J is TRBJ2-5 and V is TRBV3-1; TCRdb proposes TRBD1, but this gene call is untestable without DNA. The germline V gene has CDR1 LGHDT and CDR2 YNNKEL (reference sequence). The CDR3 consists of 14 residues.